The 17 T cell receptor beta chains listed next were all sequenced from one sample in a study of cytomegalovirus exposure and HLA in healthy donors. Here immunoSEQ multiplex PCR was the method, and the copy in TCRdb shows in-frame clones only, minus some. The sample has around 61,000 clones, nearly 95% seen once. Sequencing used PBMCs. All receptors come from a man younger than 30 in good health and CMV-seropositive.

The chain uses TRBV19 and TRBJ1-1; 10 bases map to TRBD1. Germline CDR1 reads LNHDA; CDR2 reads SQIVND (reference sequence). This CDR3 is 16 amino acids long. V lost 3 bases to trimming and J lost 1 base; unmatched junction nucleotides: 5. The CDR3 here is CASSMGDRGPNTEAFF. In DNA form, the CDR3 reads TGTGCCAGTAGTATGGGGGACAGGGGCCCGAACACTGAAGCTTTCTTT.

The chain links TRBV7-9 to TRBJ1-3, with TRBD1 matching over 8 bases. The CDR3 has 16 residues. The trim removed 1 base at V and 2 bases at J, leaving 4 bases unmatched. CDR1 is SEHNR and CDR2 is FQNEAQ in the germline V gene (reference sequence). CDR3 loop: CASSLGTRGPGNTIYF. CDR3 nucleotide sequence: TGTGCCAGCAGCTTAGGGACCAGGGGGCCTGGAAACACCATATATTTT.

V usage is TRBV19 and J usage is TRBJ2-2; 8 bases agree with TRBD1. Trimming at V came to 5 bases and at J to 4 bases, leaving 6 bases not matched to a gene. Germline assignment: CDR1 LNHDA and CDR2 SQIVND (reference sequence). This CDR3 region has 15 residues. CDR3 nucleotide sequence: TGTGCCAGTAGTCTAGGACAGGGTTCCACCGGGGAGCTGTTTTTT. It translates to CASSLGQGSTGELFF.

Concerning this clone itself: At one end the junction does not follow the germline gene, possibly because of a read error. The rearrangement uses TRBV5-1 and TRBJ2-7, with 8 bases matching TRBD2. This CDR3 comprises 12 residues. From germline, CDR1 is SGHRS and CDR2 YFSETQ. The CDR3: CASNTGGDEQYF. Here the CDR3 DNA reads TGCGCGAGCAATACGGGAGGGGACGAGCAGTACTTC.

The V and J genes are TRBV4-2 and TRBJ2-5; D may be TRBD1 (6 bases). CDR3 length: 14 residues. The germline gives CDR1 LGHNA, CDR2 YNFKEQ. The germline V and J ends were trimmed by 2 bases and 2 bases, with 9 bases remaining between them. For the CDR3, the DNA is TGTGCCAGCAGCCAAACAGGGAGACAAGAGACCCAGTACTTC. Translating it yields CASSQTGRQETQYF.

The chain uses TRBV6-5 and TRBJ1-2, with TRBD1 identical over 7 bases. The CDR3 length is 14 residues. Germline V gene data show CDR1 as MNHEY and CDR2 as SVGAGI. Trimming took 6 bases from V and 2 from J; bases not matched to a gene: 6. This CDR3 reads CASSRQGPNYGYTF. CDR3 nucleotide sequence: TGTGCCAGCAGCCGACAGGGCCCGAACTATGGCTACACCTTC.

This chain joins TRBV7-9 and TRBJ2-7; 14 bases align to TRBD2. The CDR3 extends over 15 amino acids. Germline CDR1 reads SEHNR; CDR2 reads FQNEAQ (reference sequence). The J segment lost 4 bases and the V segment lost 8 bases, leaving 7 bases of the junction unmatched. Written as DNA, the CDR3 is TGTGCCAGCCGCCGGGGACTAGCGGGAGATTACGAGCAGTACTTC. Protein sequence: CASRRGLAGDYEQYF.

The chain joins TRBV27 to TRBJ1-2; 7 positions match TRBD1. The CDR3 sequence is 14 residues long. V lost 5 bases, J lost 8 bases, and 11 bases stayed unmatched. CDR1 is MNHEY and CDR2 is SMNVEV in the germline V gene (reference sequence). The CDR3 here is CASSAGQMNWGYTF. The CDR3 coding sequence is TGTGCCAGCAGTGCGGGACAGATGAACTGGGGCTACACCTTC.

Regarding this clone: In the same sample, other DNA sequences code for this CDR3. The chain employs TRBV28 and TRBJ2-7; tentatively, D is TRBD2 (6 bases). CDR3 length: 14 amino acids. With 6 bases removed from V and 1 base from J, the gap between germline ends came to 13 bases. Germline V CDR1 and CDR2: MDHEN, SYDVKM. The chain's CDR3 is CASSSPGLSYEQYF. CDR3 coding DNA: TGTGCCAGCAGCTCCCCGGGACTTTCCTACGAGCAGTACTTC. The complete variable domain, with remaining parts taken from reference TRBV28 and TRBJ2-7, reads DVKVTQSSRYLVKRTGEKVFLECVQDMDHENMFWYRQDPGLGLRLIYFSYDVKMKEKGDIPEGYSVSREKKERFSLILESASTNQTSMYLCASSSPGLSYEQYFGPGTRLTVT.

V usage is TRBV7-9 and J usage is TRBJ2-7; D possibly corresponds to TRBD1 (5 bases). Germline CDR1 is SEHNR and CDR2 is FQNEAQ (reference sequence). Trimming took off 1 base at V and 4 bases at J, with 11 bases between the two ends. The CDR3 runs to 14 residues. The CDR3 DNA sequence: TGTGCCAGCAGCTTAGGAGACAGACGGTACGAGCAGTACTTC. Translation gives CASSLGDRRYEQYF.

This clone was recorded only once. V usage is TRBV28 and J usage is TRBJ1-3; a possible D gene is TRBD1 (5 bases). Trimming stripped 5 bases from V and 11 bases from J, with 31 bases between. Germline CDR1 reads MDHEN; CDR2 reads SYDVKM. The CDR3 has 18 amino acids. The CDR3 bases are TGTGCCAGCAGTCGCTGGGCGGGGGATAGCTTTATGTCGGGGTCCATATATTTT. Amino acid sequence: CASSRWAGDSFMSGSIYF.

This clone appeared once. The chain combines TRBV30 with TRBJ2-7; 10 nucleotides match TRBD1. Germline V gene data show CDR1 as GTSNPN and CDR2 as SVGIG (reference sequence). This CDR3 spans 15 amino acids. V lost 0 bases and J lost 6; bases outside the gene matches: 8. CDR3 in DNA: TGTGCCTGGAGTGTGGTCGGGACAGGGGAGGCCGAGCAGTACTTC. It translates to CAWSVVGTGEAEQYF.

The rearrangement joins TRBV7-9 to TRBJ1-1; D is unclear. Germline loops: CDR1 SEHNR, CDR2 FQNEAQ (reference sequence). The CDR3 loop spans 13 amino acids. Trimming cost V 3 bases and J 1 base, with 6 bases left between them. CDR3 loop: CASSFGPNTEAFF. In DNA, the CDR3 is TGTGCCAGCAGCTTCGGTCCGAACACTGAAGCTTTCTTT.

The chain links TRBV18 to TRBJ2-5; 10 bases match TRBD1. V trimming: 8 bases; J trimming: 1 base; junction bases outside the gene matches: 10. From germline, CDR1 is KGHSH and CDR2 LQKENI. The CDR3 has 16 amino acids. The DNA of the CDR3 is TGTGCCAGCCGAGCGTCGGACAGGGGGGTCCAAGAGACCCAGTACTTC. It encodes CASRASDRGVQETQYF.

The rearrangement uses TRBV7-2 and TRBJ1-2, with D possibly TRBD1 on 6 matching bases. The CDR3 consists of 14 residues. The V gene lost 3 bases and the J gene lost 4 bases, with 12 bases spanning the gap. Germline V gives CDR1 SGHTA, CDR2 FQGNSA. The CDR3 loop is CASSLAGVIYGYTF. As DNA, the CDR3 is TGTGCCAGCAGCTTGGCAGGGGTAATCTATGGCTACACCTTC.

This rearrangement joins TRBV11-2 to TRBJ2-7; 9 bases fit TRBD1. V shed 1 base and J 7 bases; nucleotides not matched to a gene: 8. The CDR3 runs 15 residues. Germline CDR1 and CDR2: SGHAT and FQNNGV. The chain's CDR3 is CASSLGQGGIGEQYF. For the CDR3, the DNA is TGTGCCAGCAGCTTAGGACAGGGGGGAATCGGGGAGCAGTACTTC.

The chain combines TRBV9 with TRBJ1-2; 9 nucleotides line up with TRBD1. V gave up 3 bases and J gave up 8 bases; unmatched junction bases: 11. There are 15 residues in the CDR3. From germline, CDR1 is SGDLS and CDR2 YYNGEE. As DNA, the CDR3 is TGTGCCAGCAGCGCACTCAACAGGGGGCGCCAAGGCTACACCTTC. Translation gives CASSALNRGRQGYTF.